This T cell receptor (beta chain) is from a study of glioma-infiltrating T cells after dendritic cell vaccination. The study, taken as a whole, reports: Only a small number of patients had complete blood and tumor samples.

Time point denoted: after dendritic cell vaccination, including at tumor progression/relapse. Before vaccination, two weeks after the third vaccination, and at progression, PBMC were collected. This clone was counted between two and nine times. Its antigen is undetermined. TCRB CDR3 was amplified from 2 ug genomic DNA or less. The PCR used 60 V beta and 13 J beta primers. Sequencing used immunoSEQ multiplex PCR; TCRdb keeps in-frame clones, though not all of them. The data show 85,000 to 100,000 clones, with about 85% seen just once and about 5.7% held by the top ten. The receptor's source is a human donor with glioblastoma. Sequences were derived from blood, sampled after dendritic cell vaccination.

For the CDR3, the DNA is TGTGCCTGGAGTGTCAAAAGACGGGGGGAGCAGTACTTC. This encodes CAWSVKRRGEQYF. J is TRBJ2-7 and V is TRBV30, with D maybe TRBD2 (6 bases). V shed 0 bases and J shed 7 bases, with 13 bases lying between them. This CDR3 contains 13 residues. CDR1 is GTSNPN and CDR2 is SVGIG in the germline V gene (reference sequence).